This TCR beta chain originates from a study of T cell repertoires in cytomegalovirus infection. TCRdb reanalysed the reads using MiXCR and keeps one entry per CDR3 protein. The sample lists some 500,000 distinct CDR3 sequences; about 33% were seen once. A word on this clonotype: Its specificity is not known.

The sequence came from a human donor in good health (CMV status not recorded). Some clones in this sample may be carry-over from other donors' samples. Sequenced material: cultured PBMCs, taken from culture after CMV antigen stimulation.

DNA of the CDR3: TGTGCCAGCAGCCCAGACAGGGTTTCCTACAATGAGCAGTTCTTC. Amino acid sequence: CASSPDRVSYNEQFF. The V and J genes are TRBV7-3 and TRBJ2-1; 7 bases line up with TRBD1. Per the germline V gene, CDR1 is SGHTA and CDR2 is FQGTGA. The V gene end was trimmed by 5 bases and the J gene end by 1 base; junction bases not matched to a gene: 5. The CDR3 covers 15 residues.